The T cell receptor (beta chain) described here comes from a study of post-analysis software for immune sequencing data (dated by TCRdb to the mid-2010s). In the study overall: Recorded disease courses included relapsing-remitting, secondary progressive and progressive-relapsing multiple sclerosis, with some patients lacking subtype annotation. The multiple sclerosis patient repertoires were compared with approximately 11 previously published healthy control repertoires from donors aged roughly 6 to 27 years. A subset of samples was prepared in parallel using single-end sample barcoding, then pooled and co-amplified after Illumina adapter ligation.

To demonstrate the VDJtools post-analysis software, TCR beta repertoires were profiled from the peripheral blood of 13 young patients with multiple sclerosis. Multiple sclerosis patients were children and adolescents aged roughly 6 to 16 years. The paper's findings and limits, for the study overall: Roughly 5 TRBV segments, including TRBV5-6, TRBV5-1 and TRBV20-1, were significantly more frequent in patients than controls. Normalized Chao1 diversity was significantly lower in multiple sclerosis patients than controls, suggesting substantial peripheral T-cell clonal expansion. When samples were clustered directly using the F measure, samples prepared in the same batch co-clustered strongly, which prompted a batch-effect correction. The control group was slightly older than the multiple sclerosis patient group.

This clonotype was observed a handful of times. It has no known antigen specificity. No per-base quality is available; no much larger clone lies one base away. V trim: 6 bases; J trim: 3 bases; unmatched bases: 4. The CDR3 runs 12 residues from the cysteine to the phenylalanine. Kept here is only the CDR3 DNA, which spans 36 bases and is read in frame from base 1. CDR1 DFQATT and CDR2 SNEGSKA are derived from the germline V gene (reference sequence). Libraries were built with PCR. Data came from an Illumina HiSeq 2500. To reduce PCR and sequencing biases, unique molecular identifiers were built into the TCR beta cDNA libraries. Approximately 500,000 cDNA molecules were obtained per 1 to 10 million input T cells, so each molecule approximated one T cell. The same protocol used for the earlier healthy control dataset was applied to prepare and sequence the patient libraries. Within a given batch, samples were prepared together, multiplexed and sequenced on the same HiSeq lane. The authors' pipeline ran thus. MIGEC was used to process the raw barcoded reads, and molecular identifier groups with only a single read were discarded before consensus assembly and CDR3 extraction. VDJtools was used for post-analysis of the clonotype tables, and diversity was normalized by down-sampling every dataset to the size of the smallest sample. In repertoire overlap clustering, CDR3 amino acid sequences, but not nucleotide sequences, were matched to correct batch-related cross-sample contamination. TCRdb reprocessed the public reads (quality trimming at Q25 with fastp, clone calling with MiXCR) and kept in-frame beta chains. Under each unique CDR3 protein, matching rows form one entry showing the most common genes and DNA. For this entry, the V and J calls and clone size follow TCRdb and not the study's own pipeline. This sample gives fewer than 550,000 distinct CDR3 sequences in total; approximately 34% of them show up just once. The ten largest make up approximately 6% of the sample.

This sequence uses TRBV20-1 and TRBJ2-7, with 8 junctional bases fitting TRBD1. Sequencing was carried out using blood. This TCR came from a girl under 18 with multiple sclerosis. The CDR3 region: CSASTGDYEQYF. Here is the DNA: TGCAGTGCCTCGACAGGGGACTACGAGCAGTACTTC.